This T cell receptor (beta chain) was captured in a study of cytomegalovirus exposure and HLA in healthy donors. This clone was picked up a small number of times. The V gene's germline CDR1 is SGHNT and CDR2 YENEEA. The CDR3 consists of 16 residues. Unmatched junction bases numbered 9, after V lost 2 bases and J lost 8 bases. PCR employed 60 Vbeta and 13 Jbeta primers. The data were produced by immunoSEQ multiplex PCR, yet TCRdb's version contains in-frame clones alone and is incomplete. The table shows 130,000 to 150,000 clones, with roughly three quarters occurring only once. This clonotype was sampled from a woman aged 50 to 65 in good health and CMV-seronegative. This sequence joins TRBV11-3 and TRBJ2-1, with 10 bases fitting TRBD2. The specimen was PBMCs. CDR3 nucleotide sequence: TGTGCCAGCAGCTTATACGGAGCGGGGGGGTTCGATGAGCAGTTCTTC. As protein: CASSLYGAGGFDEQFF.